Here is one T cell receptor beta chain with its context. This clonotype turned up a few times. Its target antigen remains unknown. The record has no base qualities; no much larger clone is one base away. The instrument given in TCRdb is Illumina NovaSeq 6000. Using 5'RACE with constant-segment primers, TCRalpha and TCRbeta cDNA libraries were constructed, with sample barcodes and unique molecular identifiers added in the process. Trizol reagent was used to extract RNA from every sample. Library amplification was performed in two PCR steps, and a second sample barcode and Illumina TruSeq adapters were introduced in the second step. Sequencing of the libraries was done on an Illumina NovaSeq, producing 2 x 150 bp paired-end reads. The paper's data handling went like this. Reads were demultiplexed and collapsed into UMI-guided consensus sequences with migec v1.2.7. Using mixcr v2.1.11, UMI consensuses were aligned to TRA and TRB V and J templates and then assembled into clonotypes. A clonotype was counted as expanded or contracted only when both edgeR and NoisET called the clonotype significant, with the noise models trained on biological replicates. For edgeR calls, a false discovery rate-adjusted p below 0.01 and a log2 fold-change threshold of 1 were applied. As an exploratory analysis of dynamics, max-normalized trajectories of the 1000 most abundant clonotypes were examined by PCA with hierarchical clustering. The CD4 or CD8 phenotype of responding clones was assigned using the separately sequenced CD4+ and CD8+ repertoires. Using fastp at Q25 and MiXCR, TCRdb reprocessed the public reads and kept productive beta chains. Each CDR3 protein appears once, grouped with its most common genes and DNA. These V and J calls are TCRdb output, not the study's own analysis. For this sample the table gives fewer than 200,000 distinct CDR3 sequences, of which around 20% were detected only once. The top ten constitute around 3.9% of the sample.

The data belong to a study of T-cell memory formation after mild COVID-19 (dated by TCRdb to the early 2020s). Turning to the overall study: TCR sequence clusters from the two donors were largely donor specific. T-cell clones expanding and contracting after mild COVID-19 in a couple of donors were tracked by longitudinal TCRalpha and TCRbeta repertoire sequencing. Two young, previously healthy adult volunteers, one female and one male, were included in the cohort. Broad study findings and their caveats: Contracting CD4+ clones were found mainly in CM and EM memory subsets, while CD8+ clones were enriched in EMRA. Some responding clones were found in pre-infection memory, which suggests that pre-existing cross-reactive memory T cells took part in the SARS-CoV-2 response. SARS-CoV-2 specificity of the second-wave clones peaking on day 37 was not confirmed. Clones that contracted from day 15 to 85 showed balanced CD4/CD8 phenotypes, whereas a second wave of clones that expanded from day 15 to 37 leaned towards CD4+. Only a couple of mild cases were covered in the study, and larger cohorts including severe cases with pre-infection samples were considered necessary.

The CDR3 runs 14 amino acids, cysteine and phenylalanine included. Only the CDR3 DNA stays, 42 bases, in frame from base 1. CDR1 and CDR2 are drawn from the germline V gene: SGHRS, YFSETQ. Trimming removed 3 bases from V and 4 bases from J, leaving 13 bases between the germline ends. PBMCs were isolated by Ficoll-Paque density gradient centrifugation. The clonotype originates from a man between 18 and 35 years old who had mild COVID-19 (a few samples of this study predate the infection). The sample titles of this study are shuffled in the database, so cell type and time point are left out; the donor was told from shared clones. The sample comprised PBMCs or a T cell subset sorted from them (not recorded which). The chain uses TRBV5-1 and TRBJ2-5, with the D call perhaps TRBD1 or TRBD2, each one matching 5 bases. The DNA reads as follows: TGCGCCAGCAGCTGGGGACGGCTGGGAGAGACCCAGTACTTC. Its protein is CASSWGRLGETQYF.